The rows below give T cell receptor beta chains drawn from one sample of a study of T cells in localized non-small cell lung cancer. Sequencing used immunoSEQ multiplex PCR; TCRdb keeps in-frame clones, though not all of them. The sample includes tens of thousands of clones, 83% of them seen just once. This specimen was PBMCs, taken before any cancer treatment. All receptors come from a man aged 35-69 years with stage II lung adenocarcinoma. Both conserved end residues are part of each CDR3. D genes are given only for firm matches. Clone size is given for some rows only: seen once, a few or many times, or a class if the clone is expanded.

v_call	j_call	clone_size	d_call	cdr3_aa	cdr3_nt
TRBV5-5	TRBJ2-1	once	.	CASSLDGVSYNEQFF	TGTGCCAGCAGCTTGGATGGGGTATCCTACAATGAGCAGTTCTTC
TRBV7-9	TRBJ1-4	.	.	CASSFGGATNEKLFF	TGTGCCAGCAGCTTCGGGGGGGCGACTAATGAAAAACTGTTTTTT
TRBV5-1	TRBJ2-5	.	.	CASRVGARETQYF	TGCGCCAGCAGAGTAGGGGCACGGGAGACCCAGTACTTC
TRBV6-5	TRBJ2-4	.	TRBD1	CASRERTGIDIQYF	TGTGCCAGCAGAGAAAGGACAGGGATTGACATTCAGTACTTC
TRBV5-4	TRBJ2-5	.	TRBD2	CASSGRGGAGETQYF	TGTGCCAGCAGCGGGAGGGGTGGGGCTGGAGAGACCCAGTACTTC
TRBV6-6	TRBJ2-4	.	TRBD2	CASSPPGTSEKNIQYF	TGTGCCAGCAGTCCCCCAGGGACTAGCGAGAAAAACATTCAGTACTTC
TRBV19	TRBJ2-2	.	.	CASSIRVVGELFF	TGTGCCAGTAGTATCAGGGTTGTCGGGGAGCTGTTTTTT
TRBV7-2	TRBJ2-1	few	TRBD2	CASSLIPSGSYNEQFF	TGTGCCAGCAGCTTAATCCCTAGCGGTTCCTACAATGAGCAGTTCTTC
TRBV5-1	TRBJ1-5	.	.	CASSLAGLANQPQHF	TGCGCCAGCAGCTTGGCCGGCCTGGCCAATCAGCCCCAGCATTTT
TRBV5-1	TRBJ1-2	.	TRBD1	CASSYRGQGGGGYTF	TGCGCCAGCAGCTACCGGGGACAGGGAGGCGGCGGCTACACCTTC
TRBV27	TRBJ2-1	.	.	CASSLAGYEQFF	TGTGCCAGCAGTTTAGCAGGGTATGAGCAGTTCTTC
TRBV28	TRBJ2-7	.	TRBD2	CASSFGGEGNEQYF	TGTGCCAGCAGTTTCGGGGGGGAAGGGAACGAGCAGTACTTC
TRBV30	TRBJ1-1	few	.	CAWGPGTLREAFF	TGTGCCTGGGGCCCCGGGACACTCCGCGAAGCTTTCTTT
TRBV9	TRBJ1-2	few	.	CASSVEGDSNYGYTF	TGTGCCAGCAGCGTAGAAGGGGACTCCAACTATGGCTACACCTTC
TRBV2	TRBJ2-1	few	.	CASPEGPYNEQFF	TGTGCCAGCCCCGAGGGACCCTACAATGAGCAGTTCTTC
TRBV30	TRBJ2-1	once	.	CAWSGMGGEQFF	TGTGCCTGGAGTGGAATGGGCGGTGAGCAGTTCTTC
TRBV10-3	TRBJ2-7	.	TRBD2	CAISPGLVSWEQYF	TGTGCCATCAGCCCGGGACTAGTCTCTTGGGAGCAGTACTTC
TRBV20-1	TRBJ2-4	few	.	CSANANIQYF	TGCAGTGCTAACGCAAACATTCAGTACTTC
TRBV6-1	TRBJ1-3	few	TRBD1	CASSDRQGLGGNTIYF	TGTGCCAGCAGTGACCGACAGGGCTTAGGAGGAAACACCATATATTTT
TRBV5-1	TRBJ2-1	.	.	CASSLVRNEQFF	TGCGCCAGCAGCTTGGTGCGCAATGAGCAGTTCTTC
TRBV4-2	TRBJ2-2	once	.	CASSQSPTGTVANTGELFF	TGTGCCAGCAGCCAGAGCCCCACCGGGACCGTCGCGAACACCGGGGAGCTGTTTTTT
TRBV29-1	TRBJ1-2	.	.	CSGGGGGTYGYTF	TGCAGCGGGGGAGGTGGGGGCACCTATGGCTACACCTTC
TRBV7-9	TRBJ2-3	.	.	CASRPDGRTDTQYF	TGTGCCAGCAGACCCGACGGACGCACAGATACGCAGTATTTT
TRBV7-2	TRBJ2-5	once	.	CASSGRTGGTQYF	TGTGCCAGCAGCGGTCGGACCGGAGGGACCCAGTACTTC
TRBV11-2	TRBJ1-1	medium-sized	.	CASSLDGGVRTEAFF	TGTGCCAGCAGCTTAGATGGAGGGGTGAGGACTGAAGCTTTCTTT
TRBV7-9	TRBJ2-7	.	.	CASKEKGEQYF	TGTGCCAGCAAAGAGAAAGGCGAGCAGTACTTC
TRBV6-6	TRBJ1-1	.	.	CASMLTEAFF	TGTGCCAGCATGCTTACTGAAGCTTTCTTT
TRBV4-1	TRBJ2-5	few	TRBD2	CASSLKRGAQETQYF	TGTGCCAGCAGCCTGAAGCGGGGAGCTCAAGAGACCCAGTACTTC
TRBV7-2	TRBJ1-4	once	.	CASSLVALNEKLFF	TGTGCCAGCAGCTTGGTAGCACTCAATGAAAAACTGTTTTTT
TRBV19	TRBJ1-4	.	.	CASSGDNLKLFF	TGTGCCAGTAGTGGGGACAACCTCAAACTGTTTTTT
TRBV7-2	TRBJ2-1	.	TRBD2	CASSLPPGLGRNEQFF	TGTGCCAGCAGCCTACCTCCGGGACTAGGGCGAAATGAGCAGTTCTTC
TRBV7-2	TRBJ1-2	.	.	CASSLTPRSSYGYTF	TGTGCCAGCAGCTTAACCCCCAGGTCCTCATATGGCTACACCTTC
TRBV6-5	TRBJ2-3	.	TRBD1	CASNPTGGETDTQYF	TGTGCCAGCAATCCGACAGGGGGGGAGACAGATACGCAGTATTTT
TRBV7-9	TRBJ1-3	once	.	CASRDLLGNTIYF	TGTGCCAGCAGGGACCTCCTTGGGAACACCATATATTTT
TRBV7-2	TRBJ2-2	.	TRBD2	CASSFRTSGKTGELFF	TGTGCCAGCAGCTTCCGGACTAGCGGGAAAACCGGGGAGCTGTTTTTT
TRBV5-8	TRBJ2-3	.	.	CASSADRFFTDTQYF	TGTGCCAGCAGCGCCGACAGGTTTTTCACAGATACGCAGTATTTT
TRBV19	TRBJ1-4	once	.	CASSDPGQGEKLFF	TGTGCCAGTAGTGATCCGGGACAAGGGGAAAAACTGTTTTTT
TRBV27	TRBJ1-1	.	TRBD1	CASSITGVGTEAFF	TGTGCCAGCAGTATTACAGGGGTGGGGACTGAAGCTTTCTTT
TRBV7-9	TRBJ1-4	.	.	CASRPGAGNEKLFF	TGTGCCAGCAGACCGGGGGCGGGAAATGAAAAACTGTTTTTT
TRBV7-9	TRBJ2-5	.	.	CASSLGQNQETQYF	TGTGCCAGCAGCTTAGGCCAGAACCAAGAGACCCAGTACTTC
TRBV18	TRBJ2-1	.	TRBD1	CASSPRQGTYNEQFF	TGTGCCAGCTCACCACGACAGGGTACCTACAATGAGCAGTTCTTC
TRBV6-4	TRBJ2-7	.	.	CASSASATPYEQYF	TGTGCCAGCAGTGCATCTGCCACCCCCTACGAGCAGTACTTC
TRBV7-2	TRBJ2-7	.	.	CASSLAGGPYEQYF	TGTGCCAGCAGCTTAGCCGGGGGCCCCTACGAGCAGTACTTC
TRBV19	TRBJ1-5	.	.	CASSMLRTNQPQHF	TGTGCCAGTAGTATGCTCAGGACAAATCAGCCCCAGCATTTT
TRBV6-5	TRBJ2-5	.	.	CASSYSRGSTQETQYF	TGTGCCAGCAGTTACTCGAGGGGGAGTACCCAAGAGACCCAGTACTTC
TRBV5-4	TRBJ2-1	.	.	CASSLGTGGFEQFF	TGTGCCAGCAGCTTGGGAACTGGGGGGTTTGAGCAGTTCTTC
TRBV10-3	TRBJ2-5	.	TRBD1	CAISPGTGDETQYF	TGTGCCATCAGCCCCGGGACAGGGGATGAGACCCAGTACTTC
TRBV5-1	TRBJ2-2	.	TRBD2	CASRGGSTGELFF	TGCGCCAGCAGGGGCGGGAGTACCGGGGAGCTGTTTTTT
TRBV16	TRBJ1-1	.	TRBD1	CASSQSRGTGEAFF	TGTGCCAGCAGCCAATCGCGGGGGACAGGCGAAGCTTTCTTT
TRBV9	TRBJ2-2	.	.	CASSVGQEAGELFF	TGTGCCAGCAGCGTAGGACAGGAGGCCGGGGAGCTGTTTTTT
TRBV7-6	TRBJ2-7	.	TRBD1	CASSQDRLYEQYF	TGTGCCAGCAGCCAGGACAGGTTGTACGAGCAGTACTTC
TRBV6-5	TRBJ2-7	.	.	CASSHPLRNSYEQYF	TGTGCCAGCAGTCACCCGCTCCGGAATTCCTACGAGCAGTACTTC
TRBV6-5	TRBJ1-1	.	.	CASNRGGAGTEAFF	TGTGCCAGCAATCGAGGGGGGGCTGGCACTGAAGCTTTCTTT
TRBV19	TRBJ2-3	once	.	CASSISPTGTTDTQYF	TGTGCCAGTAGTATAAGCCCAACAGGGACCACAGATACGCAGTATTTT
TRBV6-5	TRBJ2-1	.	.	CASSYSTGEQFF	TGTGCCAGCAGTTACTCTACGGGTGAGCAGTTCTTC